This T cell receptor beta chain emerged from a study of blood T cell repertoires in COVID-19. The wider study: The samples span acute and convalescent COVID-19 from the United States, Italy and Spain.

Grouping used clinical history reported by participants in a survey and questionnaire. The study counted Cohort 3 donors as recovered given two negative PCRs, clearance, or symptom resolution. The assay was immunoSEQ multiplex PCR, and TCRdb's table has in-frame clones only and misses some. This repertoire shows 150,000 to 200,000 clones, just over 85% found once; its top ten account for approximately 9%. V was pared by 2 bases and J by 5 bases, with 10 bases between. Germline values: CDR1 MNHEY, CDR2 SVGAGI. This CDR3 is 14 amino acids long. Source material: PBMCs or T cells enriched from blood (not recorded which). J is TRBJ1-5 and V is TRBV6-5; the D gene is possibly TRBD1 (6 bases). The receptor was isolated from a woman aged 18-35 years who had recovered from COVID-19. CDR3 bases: TGTGCCAGCAGTTACGCTTGGACAGATCAGCCCCAGCATTTT. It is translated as CASSYAWTDQPQHF.